This entry describes one T cell receptor beta chain. Its antigen is as yet unknown. Trimming at V came to 1 base and at J to 1 base, leaving 8 bases not matched to a gene. CDR3 length: 19 residues. Germline CDR1 MGHRA, CDR2 YSYEKL. The source of the sample is a study of T cell clones after liver transplantation. Study at large: Immunosuppression withdrawal was tried within 2 years after liver transplantation in this trial. Regarding the study as a whole: Donor-reactive sequences fell more than third party-reactive ones, suggesting partial deletion.

The protocol was immunoSEQ multiplex PCR, while the TCRdb copy is restricted to in-frame clones and leaves out a portion. The table records over 100,000 clones, around 86% of them present only once. This sequence joins TRBV4-1 and TRBJ2-1; 12 nucleotides align to TRBD2. Sequences were derived from CD4+ T cells from blood, sampled before liver transplant. This clonotype was obtained from a human donor who received a liver transplant. In DNA, the CDR3 is TGCGCCAGCAGCCAAGCTCTAGCGGGGGGGCCAAGGTCCTACAATGAGCAGTTCTTC. Protein sequence: CASSQALAGGPRSYNEQFF.